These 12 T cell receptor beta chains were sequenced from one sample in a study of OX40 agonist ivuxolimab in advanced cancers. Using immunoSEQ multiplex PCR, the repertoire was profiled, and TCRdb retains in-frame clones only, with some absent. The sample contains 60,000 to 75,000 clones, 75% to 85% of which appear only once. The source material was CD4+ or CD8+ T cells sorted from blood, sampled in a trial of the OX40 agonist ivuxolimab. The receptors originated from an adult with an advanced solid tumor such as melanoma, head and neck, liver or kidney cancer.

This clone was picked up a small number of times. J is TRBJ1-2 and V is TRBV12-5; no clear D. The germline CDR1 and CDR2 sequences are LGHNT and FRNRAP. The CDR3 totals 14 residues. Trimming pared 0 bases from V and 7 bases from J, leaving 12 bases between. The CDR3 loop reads CASGLVPMVGGYTF. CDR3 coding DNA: TGTGCTAGTGGTTTGGTACCTATGGTTGGTGGCTACACCTTC.

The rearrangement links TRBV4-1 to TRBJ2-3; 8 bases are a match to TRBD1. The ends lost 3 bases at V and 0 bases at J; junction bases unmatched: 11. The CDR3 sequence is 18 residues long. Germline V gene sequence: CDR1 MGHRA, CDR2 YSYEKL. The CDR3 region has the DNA TGCGCCAGCAGCCAGAGGGGCCCTAGACAGGGGAGCACAGATACGCAGTATTTT. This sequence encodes CASSQRGPRQGSTDTQYF.

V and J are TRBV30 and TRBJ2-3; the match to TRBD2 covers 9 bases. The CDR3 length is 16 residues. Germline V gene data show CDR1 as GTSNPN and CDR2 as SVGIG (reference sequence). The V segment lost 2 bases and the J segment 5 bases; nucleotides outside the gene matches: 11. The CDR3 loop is CAWSSPAAGGLDTQYF. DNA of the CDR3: TGTGCCTGGAGTTCACCGGCGGCGGGGGGGCTAGATACGCAGTATTTT.

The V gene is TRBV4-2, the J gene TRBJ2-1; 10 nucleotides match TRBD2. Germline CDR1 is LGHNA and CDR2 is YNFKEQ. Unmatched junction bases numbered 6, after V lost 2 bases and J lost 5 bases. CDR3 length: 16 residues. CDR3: CASSQPLAGGDNEQFF. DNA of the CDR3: TGTGCCAGCAGCCAACCCTTAGCGGGGGGTGACAATGAGCAGTTCTTC.

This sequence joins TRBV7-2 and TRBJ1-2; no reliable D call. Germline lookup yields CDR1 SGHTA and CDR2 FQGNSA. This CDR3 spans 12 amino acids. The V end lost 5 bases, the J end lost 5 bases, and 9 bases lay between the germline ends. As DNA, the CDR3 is TGTGCCAGCAGCCCTGCCGGGTATGGCTACACCTTC. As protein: CASSPAGYGYTF.

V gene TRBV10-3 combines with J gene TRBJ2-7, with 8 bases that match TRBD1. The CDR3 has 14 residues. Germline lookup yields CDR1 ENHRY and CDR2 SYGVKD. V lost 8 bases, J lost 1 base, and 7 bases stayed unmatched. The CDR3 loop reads CAIGGQGPSYEQYF. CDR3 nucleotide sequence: TGTGCCATCGGAGGACAGGGACCTTCCTACGAGCAGTACTTC.

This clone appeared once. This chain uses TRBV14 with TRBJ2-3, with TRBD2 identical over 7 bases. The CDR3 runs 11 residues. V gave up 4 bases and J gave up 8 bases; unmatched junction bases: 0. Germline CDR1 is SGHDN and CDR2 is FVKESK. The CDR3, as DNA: TGTGCCAGCAGCCGGGAGGGTACGCAGTATTTT. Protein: CASSREGTQYF.

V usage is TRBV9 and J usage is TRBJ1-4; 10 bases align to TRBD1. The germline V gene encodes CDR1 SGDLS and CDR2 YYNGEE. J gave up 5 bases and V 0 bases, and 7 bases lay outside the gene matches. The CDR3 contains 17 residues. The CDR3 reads CASSVDEVDRGNEKLFF. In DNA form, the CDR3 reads TGTGCCAGCAGCGTAGATGAAGTGGACAGGGGGAATGAAAAACTGTTTTTT.

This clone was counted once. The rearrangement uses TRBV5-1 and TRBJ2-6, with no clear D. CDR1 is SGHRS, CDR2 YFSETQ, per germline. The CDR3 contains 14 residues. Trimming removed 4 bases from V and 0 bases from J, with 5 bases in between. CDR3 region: CASSAASGANVLTF. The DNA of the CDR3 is TGCGCCAGCAGCGCGGCCTCTGGGGCCAACGTCCTGACTTTC.

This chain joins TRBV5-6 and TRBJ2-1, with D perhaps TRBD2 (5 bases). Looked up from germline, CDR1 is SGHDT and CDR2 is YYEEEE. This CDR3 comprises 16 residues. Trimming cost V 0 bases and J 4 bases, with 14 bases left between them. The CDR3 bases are TGTGCCAGCAGCTTGGCCTTGAGGGAGAATTACAATGAGCAGTTCTTC. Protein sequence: CASSLALRENYNEQFF. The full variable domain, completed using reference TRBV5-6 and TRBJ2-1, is DAGVTQSPTHLIKTRGQQVTLRCSPKSGHDTVSWYQQALGQGPQFIFQYYEEEERQRGNFPDRFSGHQFPNYSSELNVNALLLGDSALYLCASSLALRENYNEQFFGPGTRLTVL.

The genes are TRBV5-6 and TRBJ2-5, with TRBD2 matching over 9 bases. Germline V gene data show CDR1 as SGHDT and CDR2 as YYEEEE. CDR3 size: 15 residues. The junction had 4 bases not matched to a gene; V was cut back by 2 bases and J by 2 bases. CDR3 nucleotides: TGTGCCAGCAGCTTAGGGCGGGGGGGACAAGAGACCCAGTACTTC. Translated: CASSLGRGGQETQYF.

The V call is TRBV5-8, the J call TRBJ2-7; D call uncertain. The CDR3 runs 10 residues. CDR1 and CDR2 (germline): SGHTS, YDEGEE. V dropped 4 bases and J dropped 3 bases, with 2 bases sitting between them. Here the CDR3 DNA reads TGTGCCAGCAGCGGCTACGAGCAGTACTTC. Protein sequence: CASSGYEQYF.